Below, 31 T cell receptor beta chains from the same sample are listed, as sequenced in a study of T cells in Graves' hyperthyroidism and ophthalmopathy. Researchers took RNA transcripts and amplified the TCR beta CDR3 regions from them. The primer set for the first-round RT-PCR of the TCR CDR3 was HTBI. Via MiXCR, TCRdb re-called the multiplex PCR reads, giving one row per CDR3 protein. In the table there are some 560,000 distinct CDR3 sequences, about 15% of which are singletons. Material: blood. The receptors stem from a woman aged 25 to 39 with Graves' hyperthyroidism.

The V and J genes are TRBV19 and TRBJ2-1; 10 nucleotides agree with TRBD2. Germline CDR1 reads LNHDA; CDR2 reads SQIVND (reference sequence). This CDR3 comprises 15 residues. Trimming took 6 bases from V and 8 from J; bases not matched to a gene: 10. The chain's CDR3 is CASRRAGGIRDEQFF. The CDR3 DNA is TGTGCCAGTAGAAGAGCGGGAGGGATCCGGGATGAGCAGTTCTTC.

This chain joins TRBV5-1 and TRBJ2-1; 14 nucleotides line up with TRBD2. Germline CDR1 reads SGHRS; CDR2 reads YFSETQ. Trimming at V came to 0 bases and at J to 1 base, leaving 21 bases not matched to a gene. The CDR3 loop spans 24 amino acids. This CDR3 is CASSLVSADFLGLAGERSYNEQFF. The CDR3 coding sequence is TGCGCCAGCAGCTTGGTGTCGGCAGATTTCTTGGGACTAGCGGGAGAAAGATCCTACAATGAGCAGTTCTTC.

The V and J genes are TRBV9 and TRBJ2-1; the match to TRBD2 covers 9 bases. The V gene end was trimmed by 3 bases and the J gene end by 3 bases; junction bases not matched to a gene: 10. The CDR3 extends over 17 amino acids. Germline V CDR1 and CDR2: SGDLS, YYNGEE. CDR3 protein: CASSAPFSSGDYNEQFF. In DNA, the CDR3 is TGTGCCAGCAGCGCGCCCTTTTCTAGCGGGGACTACAATGAGCAGTTCTTC. The full variable domain, in which reference TRBV9 and TRBJ2-1 provide the parts outside the CDR3, is DSGVTQTPKHLITATGQRVTLRCSPRSGDLSVYWYQQSLDQGLQFLIQYYNGEERAKGNILERFSAQQFPDLHSELNLSSLELGDSALYFCASSAPFSSGDYNEQFFGPGTRLTVL.

The V gene is TRBV20-1, the J gene TRBJ1-2; D is possibly TRBD1 (5 bases). Trimming took 6 bases from V and 6 from J, leaving 8 bases between them. This CDR3 has 10 residues. Germline V lookup: CDR1 DFQATT, CDR2 SNEGSKA (reference sequence). The CDR3: CSAEGDGYTF. The CDR3 bases are TGCAGTGCGGAAGGGGATGGCTACACCTTC.

In the case of this clonotype: Being one base from a much bigger clone, this may be a read error. The chain uses TRBV29-1 and TRBJ2-1, with 7 bases identical to TRBD2. The CDR3 runs 14 residues. In germline, CDR1 is SQVTM, CDR2 ANQGSEA. The DNA of the CDR3 is TGCAGCGACCAAGAGCCGCGGGGGAACAATGGGCAGTTCTTC. Protein product: CSDQEPRGNNGQFF.

This clonotype has a handful of counts. The chain employs TRBV5-1 and TRBJ2-1; the D gene is possibly TRBD1 (5 bases). The CDR3 is 14 amino acids. V was cut by 1 base and J by 15 bases, with 20 bases left in between. Germline loops: CDR1 SGHRS, CDR2 YFSETQ. The CDR3 DNA reads TGCGCCAGCAGCTTGAATGGGGCGGCAAATAACTGGTTCTTC. It translates to CASSLNGAANNWFF.

This sequence joins TRBV6-1 and TRBJ1-3, with D unresolved. V was pared by 7 bases and J by 0 bases, with 4 bases between. Germline CDR1 is MNHNS and CDR2 is SASEGT. This CDR3 comprises 12 residues. The CDR3 region is CASKNSGNTIYF. Here the CDR3 DNA reads TGTGCCAGCAAGAACTCTGGAAACACCATATATTTT.

This rearrangement joins TRBV29-1 to TRBJ2-1; TRBD1 matches at 9 bases. Germline lookup yields CDR1 SQVTM and CDR2 ANQGSEA. The CDR3 has 11 amino acids. The J segment lost 9 bases and the V segment lost 5 bases, leaving 2 bases of the junction unmatched. CDR3 sequence (DNA): TGCAGCGTTACAGGGGGCGGTGAGCAGTTCTTC. Protein: CSVTGGGEQFF.

This clonotype was observed at least ten times. The genes are TRBV20-1 and TRBJ2-1; 8 positions agree with TRBD2. V gave up 0 bases and J gave up 7 bases; unmatched junction bases: 11. The CDR3 spans 16 residues. CDR1 is DFQATT, CDR2 SNEGSKA, per germline (reference sequence). The CDR3 sequence: CSARDGAGGHSNEQFF. CDR3 nucleotide sequence: TGCAGTGCTAGAGATGGGGCGGGAGGCCATTCGAATGAGCAGTTCTTC.

This clonotype was counted between two and nine times. V gene TRBV5-1 combines with J gene TRBJ2-5; 8 positions agree with TRBD2. Germline CDR1 and CDR2: SGHRS and YFSETQ. This CDR3 has 17 amino acids. Trimming cost V 4 bases and J 5 bases; bases outside gene matches: 16. DNA for the CDR3: TGCGCCAGCAGCCCTCGCGGAAGCGGGAGTTGGTTGGAGACCCAGTACTTC. This sequence encodes CASSPRGSGSWLETQYF.

Details on this clonotype: A read error is likely, as this CDR3 ends without the conserved phenylalanine or tryptophan. The rearrangement joins TRBV27 to TRBJ2-7, with 9 positions matching TRBD1. CDR3 length equals 16 residues. Germline values: CDR1 MNHEY, CDR2 SMNVEV (reference sequence). With V trimmed by 6 bases and J by 6 bases, 15 bases remained unmatched. CDR3 region: CASSHGGTGLRGEQYL. CDR3 DNA: TGTGCCAGCAGCCACGGAGGGACAGGGTTGAGGGGCGAGCAGTACCTC.

This clonotype was recorded a few times. Compared with germline, one end of the junction differs, possibly owing to a read error. The gene calls are TRBV19 and TRBJ1-1; a possible D gene is TRBD1 (5 bases). This CDR3 has 15 residues. CDR1 LNHDA and CDR2 SQIVND come from the germline V gene (reference sequence). The CDR3 DNA sequence: TGTGCCGGTAGCACGGCTGGGGGAGCGAACACTGAAGCTTTCTTT. Translation gives CAGSTAGGANTEAFF.

J is TRBJ1-3 and V is TRBV6-2 or TRBV6-3; 7 nucleotides match TRBD1. Losses at the gene ends were 0 bases for V and 6 bases for J; bases not matched to a gene: 5. The CDR3 contains 15 residues. Per the germline V gene, CDR1 is MNHEY and CDR2 is SVGEGT. The CDR3 DNA reads as TGTGCCAGCAGTTACTCGATCAGGGGGGAAAACACCATATATTTT. This encodes CASSYSIRGENTIYF.

This clonotype was counted many times. The chain carries TRBV7-8 and TRBJ2-7; 10 bases fit TRBD1. V lost 5 bases and J lost 3; bases outside the gene matches: 10. The CDR3 consists of 16 residues. Germline V gene sequence: CDR1 SGHVS, CDR2 FQNEAQ. In DNA, the CDR3 is TGTGCCAGCAGCATAAGCGGGACAGGGGTAGGCTACGAGCAGTACTTC. Its translation is CASSISGTGVGYEQYF.

This clonotype has more than one count but fewer than ten. This chain links TRBV20-1 with TRBJ2-7; D not resolved. The CDR3 totals 14 residues. Per germline, CDR1 DFQATT and CDR2 SNEGSKA (reference sequence). The V end lost 1 base, the J end lost 2 bases, and 12 bases lay between the germline ends. The CDR3 nucleotides read TGCAGTGCTAGAGTCGGCGAACCTCCCTACGAGCAGTACTTC. This encodes CSARVGEPPYEQYF.

This clonotype was recorded at least ten times. The CDR3 DNA follows: TGTGCCAGCAGTTACTCCGAGGGTGGGGGCTCGTGGAATGAGCAGTTCTTC. It codes for CASSYSEGGGSWNEQFF. The J gene is TRBJ2-1, the V gene TRBV6-2 or TRBV6-3, with D possibly matching TRBD1 (6 bases). V shed 0 bases and J shed 7 bases, with 19 bases lying between them. This CDR3 region has 17 residues. Germline CDR1 reads MNHEY; CDR2 reads SVGEGT.

This clonotype was recorded at least ten times. The chain has TRBV12-3 or TRBV12-4 and TRBJ2-1; D ambiguous. The CDR3 is 14 residues long. Trimming pared 6 bases from V and 3 bases from J, leaving 12 bases between. CDR3 nucleotides: TGTGCCAGCAGGTTAAGGGAACGCTACAATGAGCAGTTCTTC. Protein product: CASRLRERYNEQFF.

This clonotype showed up many times. The V and J genes are TRBV7-2 and TRBJ2-3, with D perhaps matching TRBD2 (6 bases). Trimming stripped 5 bases from V and 0 bases from J, with 12 bases between. The CDR3 is 15 residues long. Germline CDR1 is SGHTA and CDR2 is FQGNSA. The CDR3 loop reads CASSEGLLSTDTQYF. The CDR3 DNA follows: TGTGCCAGCAGCGAGGGACTCCTTAGCACAGATACGCAGTATTTT.

There are many counts of this clonotype. The chain joins TRBV7-9 to TRBJ1-6; TRBD1 aligns across 7 bases. This CDR3 comprises 14 residues. J gave up 7 bases and V 8 bases, and 8 bases lay outside the gene matches. Looked up from germline, CDR1 is SEHNR and CDR2 is FQNEAQ (reference sequence). CDR3 sequence reads: CASALRGGNSPLHF. The CDR3 DNA follows: TGTGCCAGCGCCCTCCGAGGGGGCAATTCACCCCTCCACTTT.

This clonotype was seen ten or more times. This rearrangement joins TRBV30 to TRBJ2-7; D gene unclear. V was cut by 3 bases and J by 4 bases, with 10 bases left in between. Germline V lookup: CDR1 GTSNPN, CDR2 SVGIG (reference sequence). The CDR3 runs to 12 residues. CDR3 DNA sequence: TGTGCCTGGAGCATTCTAGGGTACGAGCAGTACTTC. Its protein product is CAWSILGYEQYF.

This clonotype was detected only a few times. The chain joins TRBV20-1 to TRBJ2-1, with TRBD2 as a possible D gene (5 bases). Germline CDR1 is DFQATT and CDR2 is SNEGSKA (reference sequence). The CDR3 is 14 residues long. Trimming pared 1 base from V and 8 bases from J, leaving 15 bases between. The DNA of the CDR3 is TGCAGTGCTAGAGTAGGTCGGGGAATCGATGAGCAGTTCTTC. Encoded protein: CSARVGRGIDEQFF.

The sample holds a few counts of this clonotype. The chain is built from TRBV4-1 and TRBJ2-1; perhaps TRBD1 as D (5 bases). The length of the CDR3 is 15 residues. V lost 2 bases and J lost 6, with 14 bases in between. CDR1 MGHRA and CDR2 YSYEKL come from the germline V gene. The CDR3 spells CASSQPRPGPNEQFF. CDR3 sequence (DNA): TGCGCCAGCAGCCAACCCAGGCCAGGGCCCAATGAGCAGTTCTTC.

This clonotype showed up many times. V and J are TRBV2 and TRBJ1-3; 8 bases are shared with TRBD1. Germline trimming cut 7 bases from V and 4 bases from J; bases unmatched to any gene: 6. The CDR3 is 14 residues long. Germline CDR1 and CDR2: SNHLY and FYNNEI. CDR3 amino acids: CASKQTGEGNTIYF. The DNA of the CDR3 is TGTGCCAGCAAGCAGACAGGGGAAGGAAACACCATATATTTT.

This rearrangement joins TRBV10-3 to TRBJ1-1, with a weak D call TRBD1 (6 bases). Trimming took off 11 bases at V and 3 bases at J, with 19 bases between the two ends. Germline V CDR1 and CDR2: ENHRY, SYGVKD. There are 14 residues in the CDR3. The CDR3 is CAAQIRGSDTEAFF. The DNA for the CDR3 is TGTGCCGCCCAGATCAGGGGCTCGGACACTGAAGCTTTCTTT.

This clonotype showed up many times. This chain connects TRBV27 to TRBJ1-2; D gene unclear. This CDR3 comprises 13 residues. Trimming stripped 7 bases from V and 4 bases from J, with 13 bases between. Germline CDR1 and CDR2: MNHEY and SMNVEV (reference sequence). CDR3 in amino acids: CASTTSGAYGYTF. The CDR3 DNA is TGTGCCAGCACTACCTCAGGAGCCTATGGCTACACCTTC.

The CDR3 DNA follows: TGTGCCAGTAGTGGACGAGGGGACCGCTACACCTTC. Translating gives CASSGRGDRYTF. This rearrangement joins TRBV19 to TRBJ1-2; possible D gene TRBD1, 5 bases. Germline CDR1 reads LNHDA; CDR2 reads SQIVND (reference sequence). This CDR3 is built from 12 residues. Trimming left V 5 bases short and J 9 bases short, with 13 bases between.

The V call is TRBV29-1, the J call TRBJ1-5; possibly TRBD1 for D (6 bases). With 2 bases removed from V and 11 bases from J, the gap between germline ends came to 22 bases. Germline CDR1 SQVTM, CDR2 ANQGSEA. CDR3 length equals 15 residues. CDR3 nucleotides: TGCAGCGTTGAAACAGGGACACCCCAGCAGAGGGCCCAGCATTTT. It is translated as CSVETGTPQQRAQHF.

This clonotype occurred many times. The rearrangement links TRBV28 to TRBJ2-6; a weak D match, TRBD1 (6 bases). Trimming removed 5 bases at V and 3 bases at J, with 11 bases between. Germline CDR1 MDHEN, CDR2 SYDVKM. This CDR3 has 15 residues. CDR3 in amino acids: CASSPGVGGANVLTF. As DNA, the CDR3 is TGTGCCAGCAGTCCAGGGGTAGGTGGGGCCAACGTCCTGACTTTC.

V is TRBV11-1 and J is TRBJ2-1; D may be TRBD2 (6 bases). The V and J ends lost 3 bases and 7 bases respectively, with 16 bases between them. Germline V lookup: CDR1 SGHAT, CDR2 FQDESV (reference sequence). The CDR3 has 15 residues. The CDR3 DNA is TGTGCCAGCAGCTTCCTCGGGACTCGGACGAATGAGCAGTTCTTC. It codes for CASSFLGTRTNEQFF.

This clonotype was recorded many times. The gene calls are TRBV18 and TRBJ2-7; D unresolved. V lost 2 bases and J 2 bases, leaving 13 bases between the germline ends. Germline V lookup: CDR1 KGHSH, CDR2 LQKENI. The CDR3 has 15 amino acids. The CDR3 region has the DNA TGTGCCAGCTCACCATCAGGCGCGTCACCCTACGAGCAGTACTTC. Protein sequence: CASSPSGASPYEQYF. Full variable domain (rest looked up from reference TRBV18 and TRBJ2-7): NAGVMQNPRHLVRRRGQEARLRCSPMKGHSHVYWYRQLPEEGLKFMVYLQKENIIDESGMPKERFSAEFPKEGPSILRIQQVVRGDSAAYFCASSPSGASPYEQYFGPGTRLTVT.

This clonotype occurred a few times. This chain uses TRBV6-1 with TRBJ2-7; 8 bases are shared with TRBD1. The CDR3 is 17 residues long. The V gene's germline CDR1 is MNHNS and CDR2 SASEGT. V was pared by 6 bases and J by 4 bases, with 17 bases of the junction left unmatched. Here the CDR3 DNA reads TGTGCCAGCAGCAGAGCCCATCGTGGACAGGGTTGGTACGAGCAGTACTTC. Protein product: CASSRAHRGQGWYEQYF.